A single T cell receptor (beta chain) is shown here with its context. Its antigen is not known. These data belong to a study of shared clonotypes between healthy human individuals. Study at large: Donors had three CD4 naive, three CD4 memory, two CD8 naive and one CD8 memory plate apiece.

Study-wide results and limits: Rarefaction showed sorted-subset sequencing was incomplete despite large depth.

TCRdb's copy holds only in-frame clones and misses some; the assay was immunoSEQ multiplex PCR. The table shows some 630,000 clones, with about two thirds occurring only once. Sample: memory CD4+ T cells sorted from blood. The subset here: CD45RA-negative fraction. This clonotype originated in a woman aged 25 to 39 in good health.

In nucleotides, the CDR3 is TGTGCCAGCAGTGAACCGGGGCAGAACTATGGCTACACCTTC. Encoded protein: CASSEPGQNYGYTF. The chain employs TRBV6-1 and TRBJ1-2; TRBD1 might be the D (5 bases). The CDR3 contains 14 residues. Per the germline V gene, CDR1 is MNHNS and CDR2 is SASEGT. The V end was cut by 2 bases, the J end by 2 bases, with 9 bases between.